Following are 17 T cell receptor beta chains from one sample sequenced in a study of blood T cell repertoires in COVID-19 (dated by TCRdb to 2018 to 2021). Library method: the immunoSEQ multiplex PCR assay. TCRdb limited this immuneACCESS table to in-frame rearrangements with V and J called. A share of clones is missing; checked studies link under half to unresolved V genes, and the rest is unexplained. The sample table shows over 250,000 clones, and about 91% are seen once. Approximately 2.6% of the sample goes to the ten largest clones. Sequencing used peripheral blood. These receptors were taken from a person between 18 and 35 years old with COVID-19, enrolled during active disease.

The chain is built from TRBV6-2 or TRBV6-3 and TRBJ1-5; 7 nucleotides line up with TRBD1. The J segment lost 5 bases and the V segment lost 6 bases, leaving 10 bases of the junction unmatched. The CDR3 totals 15 residues. Germline V gene sequence: CDR1 MNHEY, CDR2 SVGEGT. DNA of the CDR3: TGTGCCAGCAGCCACTCAGGGGACAGATATCAGCCCCAGCATTTT. Its protein is CASSHSGDRYQPQHF.

The V and J genes are TRBV5-5 and TRBJ2-7; a weak D match, TRBD2 (6 bases). V lost 0 bases and J lost 4, with 14 bases in between. The germline V gene has CDR1 SGHKS and CDR2 YYEKEE (reference sequence). This CDR3 is 15 amino acids long. CDR3 nucleotide sequence: TGTGCCAGCAGCTTGGCGCTCGGGGGTGCGTACGAGCAGTACTTC. It yields the protein CASSLALGGAYEQYF.

This clone showed up just a few times. The chain carries TRBV7-9 and TRBJ2-1, with a weak D call TRBD2 (5 bases). CDR3 size: 14 residues. The V end was cut by 5 bases, the J end by 4 bases, with 12 bases between. The germline V gene encodes CDR1 SEHNR and CDR2 FQNEAQ (reference sequence). CDR3 DNA sequence: TGTGCCAGCAGCAGCCGGGATACGTACAATGAGCAGTTCTTC. This gives the protein CASSSRDTYNEQFF.

The chain is built from TRBV11-2 and TRBJ2-7; D unclear. Trimming pared 0 bases from V and 6 bases from J, leaving 9 bases between. Germline V gene data show CDR1 as SGHAT and CDR2 as FQNNGV. The CDR3 is 13 residues long. For the CDR3, the DNA is TGTGCCAGCAGCTTAGATCTAGTAGGCGAGCAGTACTTC. Translating gives CASSLDLVGEQYF.

The rearrangement joins TRBV2 to TRBJ1-4, with D possibly TRBD1 on 6 matching bases. V was shortened by 4 bases and J by 10 bases, with 13 bases between the two germline ends. The CDR3 runs 13 residues. Looked up from germline, CDR1 is SNHLY and CDR2 is FYNNEI. DNA for the CDR3: TGTGCCAGCAGTGCCCAGGGGAAGGTAAAACTGTTTTTT. Translating gives CASSAQGKVKLFF.

This clone was observed once. The chain employs TRBV4-1 and TRBJ2-7; 11 bases align to TRBD1. The ends lost 2 bases at V and 3 bases at J; junction bases unmatched: 9. From germline, CDR1 is MGHRA and CDR2 YSYEKL. The CDR3 is 17 amino acids. This chain's CDR3 is CASSQKGSGTGGYEQYF. Written as DNA, the CDR3 is TGCGCCAGCAGCCAAAAGGGTTCCGGGACAGGGGGCTACGAGCAGTACTTC.

This clone came up a few times. The chain employs TRBV6-4 and TRBJ2-3, with 7 bases aligning to TRBD2. V was clipped by 0 bases and J by 2 bases; unmatched bases: 8. Germline CDR1 reads MRHNA; CDR2 reads SNTAGT. This CDR3 has 17 amino acids. The CDR3 is CASSDSSAGDLTDTQYF. The CDR3 coding sequence is TGTGCCAGCAGTGACTCGTCTGCGGGAGACCTCACAGATACGCAGTATTTT.

As regards this clone: Other nucleotide sequences from this sample produce the same CDR3. The chain couples TRBV7-8 to TRBJ1-1, with D hard to call. The CDR3 runs 13 residues. The germline V gene encodes CDR1 SGHVS and CDR2 FQNEAQ. The V end lost 1 base, the J end lost 1 base, and 4 bases lay between the germline ends. The CDR3 loop reads CASSLGQNTEAFF. The CDR3 coding sequence is TGTGCCAGCAGCTTAGGACAGAACACTGAAGCTTTCTTT.

V gene TRBV5-6 combines with J gene TRBJ2-7; D is perhaps TRBD2 (6 bases). In germline, CDR1 is SGHDT, CDR2 YYEEEE. The CDR3 extends over 16 amino acids. V gave up 0 bases and J gave up 0 bases, with 13 bases separating them. The CDR3: CASSLGVVGGSYEQYF. CDR3 in DNA: TGTGCCAGCAGCTTGGGGGTCGTCGGGGGCTCCTACGAGCAGTACTTC.

This clone occurred a few times. The gene calls are TRBV19 and TRBJ1-1; D remains ambiguous. V lost 5 bases, J lost 12 bases, and 10 bases lay in between. The CDR3 sequence is 10 residues long. CDR1 and CDR2 (germline): LNHDA, SQIVND (reference sequence). The DNA for the CDR3 is TGTGCCAGTAGTTCGGGGAGGACTTTCTTT. Translated: CASSSGRTFF.

V and J are TRBV10-3 and TRBJ2-2; TRBD2 aligns across 10 bases. This CDR3 has 16 amino acids. V was clipped by 4 bases and J by 5 bases; unmatched bases: 7. Per the germline V gene, CDR1 is ENHRY and CDR2 is SYGVKD. This CDR3 reads CAISASGSLGTGELFF. The CDR3 region has the DNA TGTGCCATCAGTGCTAGCGGGAGTTTGGGGACCGGGGAGCTGTTTTTT.

CDR3 DNA: TGTGCCAGCAGCGGTCCGGGGGGCATTAATACGCAGTATTTT. Its translation is CASSGPGGINTQYF. This chain connects TRBV9 to TRBJ2-3; tentative D call: TRBD2 (7 bases). In germline, CDR1 is SGDLS, CDR2 YYNGEE. This CDR3 contains 14 residues. The ends were cut back, 3 bases at V and 7 bases at J, with 15 bases in the middle.

The J gene is TRBJ1-1, the V gene TRBV7-9, with D perhaps matching TRBD1 (5 bases). The CDR3 covers 16 residues. V was trimmed by 4 bases and J by 2 bases, leaving 17 bases between them. The V gene's germline CDR1 is SEHNR and CDR2 FQNEAQ (reference sequence). CDR3 sequence: CASSSRGGITNTEAFF. CDR3 in DNA: TGTGCCAGCAGCTCGCGGGGGGGGATCACCAACACTGAAGCTTTCTTT.

V gene TRBV10-2 combines with J gene TRBJ2-7; 8 nucleotides align to TRBD1. Germline CDR1 WSHSY, CDR2 SAAADI. The V gene end was trimmed by 3 bases and the J gene end by 2 bases; junction bases not matched to a gene: 3. The CDR3 covers 14 residues. CDR3 sequence: CASSDGQGPYEQYF. CDR3 nucleotides: TGCGCCAGCAGTGATGGACAGGGCCCCTACGAGCAGTACTTC.

This clone was picked up many times. This chain links TRBV7-9 with TRBJ2-1; the match to TRBD2 covers 8 bases. The germline gives CDR1 SEHNR, CDR2 FQNEAQ (reference sequence). J lost 10 bases, V lost 6 bases, and 5 bases had no gene match. The CDR3 runs 12 residues. CDR3 DNA sequence: TGTGCCAGCAGAGGACTAGCTGGCGAGCAGTTCTTC. Its protein product is CASRGLAGEQFF.

This rearrangement joins TRBV12-5 to TRBJ1-1; D ambiguous. Germline V gives CDR1 LGHNT, CDR2 FRNRAP. Trimming took 0 bases from V and 3 from J, leaving 8 bases between them. CDR3 length: 14 residues. CDR3 protein: CASGLVPEDTEAFF. As DNA, the CDR3 is TGTGCTAGTGGTTTGGTCCCGGAGGACACTGAAGCTTTCTTT.

V usage is TRBV5-1 and J usage is TRBJ2-5; no reliable D call. There are 15 residues in the CDR3. Trimming removed 1 base from V and 5 bases from J, with 15 bases in between. Germline V gene lookup returns CDR1 SGHRS and CDR2 YFSETQ. The CDR3 sequence: CASSLRDNPWETQYF. CDR3 in DNA: TGCGCCAGCAGCTTGAGAGACAATCCCTGGGAGACCCAGTACTTC.